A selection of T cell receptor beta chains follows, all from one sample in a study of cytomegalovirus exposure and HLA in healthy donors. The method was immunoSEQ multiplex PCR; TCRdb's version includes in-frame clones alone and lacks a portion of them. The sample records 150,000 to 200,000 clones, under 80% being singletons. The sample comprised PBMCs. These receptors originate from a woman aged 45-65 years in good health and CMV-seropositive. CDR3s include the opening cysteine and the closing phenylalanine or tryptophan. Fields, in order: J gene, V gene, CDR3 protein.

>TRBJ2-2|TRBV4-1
CASSHFGLAGVNKGGELFF
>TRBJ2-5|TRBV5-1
CASIGEEETQYF
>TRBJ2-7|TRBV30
CAWTQGLSYEQYF
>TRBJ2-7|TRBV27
CASLGLAGVSLYEQYF
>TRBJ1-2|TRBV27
CASSGTGTSYGYTF
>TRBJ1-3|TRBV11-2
CASSSKDRGNTIYF
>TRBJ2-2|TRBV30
CAWTLTGELFF
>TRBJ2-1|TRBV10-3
CAISGVAGGIIRSNEQFF
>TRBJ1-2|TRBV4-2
CASSQDRTANYGYTF
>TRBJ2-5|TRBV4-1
CASSQGDSEQYF
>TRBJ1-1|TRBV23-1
CASSRGKGNTEAFF
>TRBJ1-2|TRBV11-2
CASSLGQGDYGYTF
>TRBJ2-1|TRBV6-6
CASSFGTHEQFF
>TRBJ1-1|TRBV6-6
CASIRTAYEAFF
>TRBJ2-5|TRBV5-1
CASSSAGGLETQYF
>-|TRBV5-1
CASAVGQGYEQYF
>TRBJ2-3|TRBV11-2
CASSLGTSGGISDTQYF
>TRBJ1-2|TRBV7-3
CASSLNKGFSYGYTF
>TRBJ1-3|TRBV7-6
CASSDTGFSGNTIYF
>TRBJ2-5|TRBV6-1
CASRLAGGPGETQYF
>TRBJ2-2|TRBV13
CASSNRDFNTGELFF
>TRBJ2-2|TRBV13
CASSARAGPTTGELFF
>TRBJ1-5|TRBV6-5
CASRTGVDQPQHF
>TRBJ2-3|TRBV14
CASSHAQGRTDTQYF
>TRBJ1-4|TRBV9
CASPRVEAEKLFF
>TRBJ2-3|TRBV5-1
CASSPGQETDTQYF
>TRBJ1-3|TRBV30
CAWAKPDRISGNTIYF
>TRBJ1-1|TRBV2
CASSGLLNTEAFF
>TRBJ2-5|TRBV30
CAWSVPLAGQETQYF
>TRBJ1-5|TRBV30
CAWSTGGNQPQHF
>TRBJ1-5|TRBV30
CAWTPGFSNQPQHF
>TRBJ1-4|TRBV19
CASSIGSGWDEKLFF